These 5 T cell receptor beta chains originate from one sample sequenced in a study of cytomegalovirus exposure and HLA in healthy donors. The PCR was carried out with 60 Vbeta primers and 13 Jbeta primers. The method was immunoSEQ multiplex PCR; TCRdb's version includes in-frame clones alone and lacks a portion of them. The table records over 150,000 clones, roughly 80% of them present only once. Material for sequencing was PBMCs. These receptors originate from a male donor in good health and CMV-seronegative.

The chain couples TRBV18 to TRBJ1-5; the D is unclear. The V gene's germline CDR1 is KGHSH and CDR2 LQKENI. V lost 1 base and J 5 bases, leaving 9 bases between the germline ends. This CDR3 spans 14 amino acids. This CDR3 reads CASSPQPYYQPQHF. The CDR3 DNA sequence: TGTGCCAGCTCACCACAACCCTATTATCAGCCCCAGCATTTT.

For the CDR3, the DNA is TGTGCCCTGACAGGGGTAACCTATAATTCACCCCTCCACTTT. It yields the protein CALTGVTYNSPLHF. The rearrangement uses TRBV6-1 and TRBJ1-6; 8 bases fit TRBD1. Germline CDR1 reads MNHNS; CDR2 reads SASEGT. Trimming cost V 11 bases and J 2 bases; bases outside gene matches: 5. CDR3 length: 14 residues.

CDR3 in amino acids: CASSLRTSGGSTDTQYF. CDR3 sequence (DNA): TGTGCCAGCAGCTTACGGACTAGCGGGGGGAGCACAGATACGCAGTATTTT. The rearrangement uses TRBV5-4 and TRBJ2-3; 14 bases match TRBD2. This CDR3 comprises 17 residues. V gave up 2 bases and J gave up 0 bases; unmatched junction bases: 2. Looked up from germline, CDR1 is SGHNT and CDR2 is YYREEE (reference sequence).

V is TRBV6-1 and J is TRBJ1-2; 8 nucleotides agree with TRBD1. The trim removed 4 bases at V and 6 bases at J, leaving 4 bases unmatched. This CDR3 is 13 amino acids long. Germline CDR1 reads MNHNS; CDR2 reads SASEGT. CDR3 sequence: CASSVRGQDGYTF. The CDR3 DNA is TGTGCCAGCAGTGTCAGGGGGCAGGATGGCTACACCTTC.

Only a few counts were recorded for this clone. The chain uses TRBV28 and TRBJ1-2; D ambiguous. The ends were cut back, 7 bases at V and 7 bases at J, with 16 bases in the middle. The germline V gene has CDR1 MDHEN and CDR2 SYDVKM. The CDR3 is 13 residues long. The CDR3 DNA reads TGTGCCAGCAATCTCGTGCATGAGAGTGGCTACACCTTC. This codes for CASNLVHESGYTF.